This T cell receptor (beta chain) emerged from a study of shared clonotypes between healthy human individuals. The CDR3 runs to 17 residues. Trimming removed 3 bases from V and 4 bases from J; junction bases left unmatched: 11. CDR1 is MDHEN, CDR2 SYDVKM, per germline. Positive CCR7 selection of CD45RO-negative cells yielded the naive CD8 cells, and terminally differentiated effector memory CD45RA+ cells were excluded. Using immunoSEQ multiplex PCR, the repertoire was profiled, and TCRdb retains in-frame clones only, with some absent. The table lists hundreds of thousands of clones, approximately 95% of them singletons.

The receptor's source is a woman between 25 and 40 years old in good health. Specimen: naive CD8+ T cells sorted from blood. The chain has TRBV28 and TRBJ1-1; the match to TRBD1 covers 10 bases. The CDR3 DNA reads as TGTGCCAGCAGTTTCCTCATCGAGGGGACAGGGGTCACTGAAGCTTTCTTT. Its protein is CASSFLIEGTGVTEAFF. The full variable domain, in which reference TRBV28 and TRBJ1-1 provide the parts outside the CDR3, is DVKVTQSSRYLVKRTGEKVFLECVQDMDHENMFWYRQDPGLGLRLIYFSYDVKMKEKGDIPEGYSVSREKKERFSLILESASTNQTSMYLCASSFLIEGTGVTEAFFGQGTRLTVV.